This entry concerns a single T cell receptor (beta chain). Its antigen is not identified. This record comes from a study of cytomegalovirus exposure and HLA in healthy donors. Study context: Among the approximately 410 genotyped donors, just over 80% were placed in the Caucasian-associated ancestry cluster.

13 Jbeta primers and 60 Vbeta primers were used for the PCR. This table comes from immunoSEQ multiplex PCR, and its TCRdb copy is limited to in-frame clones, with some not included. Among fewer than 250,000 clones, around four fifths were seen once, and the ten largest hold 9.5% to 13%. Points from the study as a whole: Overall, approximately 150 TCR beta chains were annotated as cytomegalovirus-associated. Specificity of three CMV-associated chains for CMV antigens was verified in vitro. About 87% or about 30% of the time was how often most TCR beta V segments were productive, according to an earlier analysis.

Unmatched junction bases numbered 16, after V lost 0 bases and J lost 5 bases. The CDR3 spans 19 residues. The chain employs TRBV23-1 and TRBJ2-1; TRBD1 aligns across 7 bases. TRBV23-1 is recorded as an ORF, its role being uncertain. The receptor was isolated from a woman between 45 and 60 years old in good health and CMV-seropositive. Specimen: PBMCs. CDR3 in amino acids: CASSQSFGLGTVNNNEQFF. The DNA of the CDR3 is TGCGCCAGCAGTCAATCGTTCGGCCTTGGGACAGTGAATAACAATGAGCAGTTCTTC.